The entry that follows covers one T cell receptor beta chain sequence. The antigen is undetermined. The CDR3 covers 15 residues. Trimming shortened V by 2 bases and J by 0 bases, and 5 bases separated the two germline ends. Germline V gene sequence: CDR1 MNHEY, CDR2 SMNVEV (reference sequence). These data originate in a study of T-cell memory formation after mild COVID-19. As for the study in general: Clusters were largely donor specific.

Barcoded TCR alpha and TCR beta cDNA libraries with UMIs came from 5'RACE using constant-segment primers. Each CDR3 protein gets one entry after TCRdb re-called the 5' RACE reads with MiXCR. The repertoire holds 95,000 to 120,000 distinct CDR3 sequences, 20% to 25% seen once, with 41% in the top ten. Overall study findings and caveats: Memory cells collected pre-infection included some clones that later responded, suggesting cross-reactive memory joined.

The sequence derives from a man between 18 and 29 years old who had mild COVID-19 (a few samples of this study predate the infection). Cell type and time point are not known. The specimen was PBMCs or a T cell subset sorted from them (not recorded which). This chain uses TRBV27 with TRBJ2-6; D is uncertain. CDR3 in DNA: TGTGCCAGCAGTTTAAGTAACTCTGGGGCCAACGTCCTGACTTTC. Translation: CASSLSNSGANVLTF.